The 31 T cell receptor beta chains below were found in one sample sequenced in a study of graft-versus-host responses after intestinal transplantation. Here immunoSEQ multiplex PCR was the method, and the copy in TCRdb shows in-frame clones only, minus some. The sample records 15,000 to 20,000 clones, approximately 80% being singletons. Processed graft tissue released its intraepithelial and lamina propria lymphocytes. Sequenced material: ileum tissue, taken about 80 weeks after intestinal transplantation. These receptors all come from a human patient who received an intestinal transplant, so some T cells may come from the graft donor.

The chain uses TRBV5-3 and TRBJ1-1; TRBD1 matches 7 bases. TRBV5-3 is known as an ORF, though its function is uncertain. CDR3 size: 16 residues. V gave up 4 bases and J gave up 1 base; unmatched junction bases: 10. In DNA form, the CDR3 reads TGTGCCAGAAGCCCTGACAGGGTTCAAGGGAACACTGAAGCTTTCTTT. Amino acid sequence: CARSPDRVQGNTEAFF.

This chain joins TRBV7-9 and TRBJ2-2; D gene unclear. V shed 7 bases and J shed 5 bases, with 5 bases lying between them. Germline V gives CDR1 SEHNR, CDR2 FQNEAQ (reference sequence). The CDR3 runs 11 residues. This CDR3 is CASTLTGELFF. The CDR3 region has the DNA TGTGCCAGCACCCTTACCGGGGAGCTGTTTTTT.

This chain joins TRBV5-1 and TRBJ1-1; possibly TRBD1 for D (5 bases). CDR3 length: 14 residues. With 9 bases removed from V and 0 bases from J, the gap between germline ends came to 15 bases. Germline CDR1 and CDR2: SGHRS and YFSETQ. The CDR3 loop reads CATRRDGLNTEAFF. CDR3 coding DNA: TGCGCCACCAGGCGGGACGGACTGAACACTGAAGCTTTCTTT.

The sample holds one count of this clone. This chain links TRBV12-5 with TRBJ1-1, with D possibly being TRBD1 (6 bases). Germline lookup yields CDR1 LGHNT and CDR2 FRNRAP. The CDR3 loop spans 13 amino acids. V was pared by 5 bases and J by 13 bases, with 20 bases between. The CDR3 sequence is CASGPLQGRGIFF. The CDR3 nucleotides read TGTGCTAGTGGTCCTCTACAGGGCCGTGGGATTTTCTTT.

The gene calls are TRBV13 and TRBJ2-1; D is ambiguous. The CDR3 covers 14 residues. V lost 6 bases to trimming and J lost 6 bases, with 15 bases between them. In germline, CDR1 is PRHDT, CDR2 FYEKMQ (reference sequence). The CDR3 here is CASSHNLRGNEQFF. The CDR3 nucleotides are TGTGCCAGCAGTCACAACCTACGTGGCAATGAGCAGTTCTTC.

The genes are TRBV5-1 and TRBJ1-2; 8 nucleotides align to TRBD1. The germline V gene encodes CDR1 SGHRS and CDR2 YFSETQ. V was clipped by 5 bases and J by 4 bases; unmatched bases: 7. The CDR3 spans 14 residues. The CDR3 protein is CASRQTGGFYGYTF. In nucleotides, the CDR3 is TGCGCCAGCAGACAAACAGGGGGATTCTATGGCTACACCTTC.

This clone has a handful of counts. The gene calls are TRBV29-1 and TRBJ2-7; D might be TRBD1 or TRBD2, each matching 5 bases. Germline loops: CDR1 SQVTM, CDR2 ANQGSEA. This CDR3 has 12 amino acids. Trimming shortened V by 0 bases and J by 9 bases, and 12 bases separated the two germline ends. The CDR3 nucleotides read TGCAGCGTTGAAGATCGAGGGGCCAGGCAGTACTTC. This gives the protein CSVEDRGARQYF.

Turning to this clone: Germline is not matched at one junction end, which may reflect a read error. This chain connects TRBV6-1 to TRBJ2-1; D may match TRBD1 or TRBD2 (5 bases each). The length of the CDR3 is 15 residues. Per germline, CDR1 MNHNS and CDR2 SASEGT. The CDR3 reads CASTENGAANNEQFF. The CDR3 DNA is TGTGCCAGCACTGAAAACGGGGCAGCAAACAATGAGCAGTTCTTC.

V usage is TRBV5-4 and J usage is TRBJ2-7; D is ambiguous. Germline CDR1 is SGHNT and CDR2 is YYREEE (reference sequence). V lost 2 bases and J lost 1, with 7 bases in between. The CDR3 has 13 residues. CDR3: CASSFPASYEQYF. Written as DNA, the CDR3 is TGTGCCAGCAGCTTCCCAGCATCCTACGAGCAGTACTTC.

The chain couples TRBV6-6 to TRBJ1-2, with TRBD1 identical over 7 bases. This CDR3 has 15 amino acids. J lost 2 bases, V lost 4 bases, and 7 bases had no gene match. Germline values: CDR1 MNHNY, CDR2 SVGAGI (reference sequence). The CDR3 spells CASSSRDSENYGYTF. For the CDR3, the DNA is TGTGCCAGCAGTTCCCGGGACAGCGAGAACTATGGCTACACCTTC.

V usage is TRBV6-6 and J usage is TRBJ2-5; 8 positions agree with TRBD2. The closer fit of TRBJ2-7 to the DNA end suggests the J call may be wrong. The CDR3 loop spans 14 amino acids. Germline CDR1 reads MNHNY; CDR2 reads SVGAGI (reference sequence). The CDR3 DNA follows: TGTGCCAGCAGTTTCTTGCGGGGGGACTACGAGCAGTACTTC. Protein: CASSFLRGDYEQYF.

The V call is TRBV2, the J call TRBJ2-5; 8 nucleotides align to TRBD1. The CDR3 runs to 16 residues. Germline CDR1 reads SNHLY; CDR2 reads FYNNEI. Trimming removed 4 bases from V and 2 bases from J; junction bases left unmatched: 9. This CDR3 reads CASSGEGQAEQETQYF. Here the CDR3 DNA reads TGTGCCAGCAGTGGTGAGGGACAGGCCGAACAAGAGACCCAGTACTTC.

This clone was observed a handful of times. The chain couples TRBV5-1 to TRBJ1-3, with D hard to call. The CDR3 consists of 14 residues. Trimming pared 4 bases from V and 0 bases from J, leaving 8 bases between. CDR1 is SGHRS and CDR2 is YFSETQ in the germline V gene. The CDR3 DNA follows: TGCGCCAGCAGCAAGGGTAGCTCTGGAAACACCATATATTTT. Translating gives CASSKGSSGNTIYF. The whole variable domain, remainder taken from reference TRBV5-1 and TRBJ1-3, is KAGVTQTPRYLIKTRGQQVTLSCSPISGHRSVSWYQQTPGQGLQFLFEYFSETQRNKGNFPGRFSGRQFSNSRSEMNVSTLELGDSALYLCASSKGSSGNTIYFGEGSWLTVV.

In the case of this clone: The junction departs from germline at one end; a sequencing error may be responsible. This rearrangement joins TRBV2 to TRBJ1-2, with a weak D call TRBD1 (5 bases). The CDR3 runs 10 residues. The germline CDR1 and CDR2 sequences are SNHLY and FYNNEI. For the CDR3, the DNA is TGTGCCACTACCAGGGACTTATCGGGTTTC. It is translated as CATTRDLSGF.

The chain uses TRBV10-1 and TRBJ2-1; D might be TRBD1 or TRBD2, each matching 5 bases. Germline loops: CDR1 WNHNN, CDR2 SYGVQD (reference sequence). The CDR3 loop spans 17 amino acids. The V and J ends lost 0 bases and 3 bases respectively, with 15 bases between them. This chain's CDR3 is CASSESDEGPHYNEQFF. In nucleotides, the CDR3 is TGCGCCAGCAGTGAGTCGGACGAGGGGCCCCACTACAATGAGCAGTTCTTC.

The chain combines TRBV11-3 with TRBJ1-2, with D unresolved. CDR1 SGHNT and CDR2 YENEEA come from the germline V gene. This CDR3 has 12 amino acids. V was shortened by 3 bases and J by 5 bases, with 7 bases between the two germline ends. The CDR3 is CASSLTGYGYTF. The DNA for the CDR3 is TGTGCCAGCAGCTTGACGGGATATGGCTACACCTTC.

Turning to this clone: An end of the junction does not agree with germline; a read error may underlie this. The rearrangement joins TRBV6-6 to TRBJ1-2, with a possible D match to TRBD1 (6 bases). Germline-derived CDR1 and CDR2 are MNHNY and SVGAGI (reference sequence). The CDR3 covers 14 residues. The CDR3 sequence is CASSHGQLHYSYTF. DNA for the CDR3: TGTGCCAGCAGCCACGGACAGCTACACTATAGCTACACCTTC.

In DNA form, the CDR3 reads TGTGCCTGGAGTCCCGGGGGCTCTGGGGCCAACGTCCTGACTTTC. Its protein is CAWSPGGSGANVLTF. V gene TRBV30 combines with J gene TRBJ2-6; possibly TRBD2 for D (6 bases). In germline, CDR1 is GTSNPN, CDR2 SVGIG (reference sequence). The CDR3 is 15 residues long. The ends were cut back, 2 bases at V and 0 bases at J, with 8 bases in the middle. Using reference TRBV30 and TRBJ2-6 for the parts outside the CDR3, the full variable domain is SQTIHQWPATLVQPVGSPLSLECTVEGTSNPNLYWYRQAAGRGLQLLFYSVGIGQISSEVPQNLSASRPQDRQFILSSKKLLLSDSGFYLCAWSPGGSGANVLTFGAGSRLTVL.

This sequence joins TRBV29-1 and TRBJ2-3; no clear D. This CDR3 has 12 amino acids. Germline CDR1 SQVTM, CDR2 ANQGSEA. V was cut by 7 bases and J by 0 bases, with 8 bases left in between. DNA of the CDR3: TGCAGCGCCACTGAAAGCACAGATACGCAGTATTTT. Protein: CSATESTDTQYF.

This clone was counted a few times. This sequence joins TRBV19 and TRBJ1-1; 9 bases align to TRBD1. The CDR3 spans 14 residues. Per germline, CDR1 LNHDA and CDR2 SQIVND (reference sequence). The V segment lost 4 bases and the J segment 4 bases; nucleotides outside the gene matches: 4. CDR3: CASSKQGASTEAFF. The CDR3 DNA reads TGTGCCAGTAGTAAACAGGGGGCGTCCACTGAAGCTTTCTTT.

This sequence joins TRBV19 and TRBJ1-6; D perhaps matches TRBD1 (6 bases). Looked up from germline, CDR1 is LNHDA and CDR2 is SQIVND (reference sequence). CDR3 length: 15 residues. V was shortened by 5 bases and J by 10 bases, with 18 bases between the two germline ends. The chain's CDR3 is CASSLDSWSGSPLHF. DNA for the CDR3: TGTGCCAGTAGTTTGGACAGCTGGAGCGGGTCACCCCTCCACTTT.

The genes are TRBV4-1 and TRBJ1-5, with D perhaps TRBD1 (6 bases). CDR1 and CDR2 from the germline V gene are MGHRA and YSYEKL. The V end was cut by 2 bases, the J end by 9 bases, with 11 bases between. The CDR3 totals 13 residues. The CDR3 sequence is CASSQLDSRPQHF. The CDR3 nucleotides are TGCGCCAGCAGCCAATTGGACAGCCGGCCCCAGCATTTT.

The V call is TRBV9, the J call TRBJ2-1, with D perhaps matching TRBD1 or TRBD2 (5 bases each). V was shortened by 4 bases and J by 2 bases, with 10 bases between the two germline ends. Germline-derived CDR1 and CDR2 are SGDLS and YYNGEE. This CDR3 region has 14 residues. The CDR3 protein is CASSPWGTYNEQFF. CDR3 sequence (DNA): TGTGCCAGCAGCCCCTGGGGGACCTACAATGAGCAGTTCTTC.

V and J are TRBV18 and TRBJ2-1; D gene ambiguous. CDR3 length equals 13 residues. Trimming shortened V by 0 bases and J by 5 bases, and 5 bases separated the two germline ends. From germline, CDR1 is KGHSH and CDR2 LQKENI. The CDR3 sequence: CASSPPMDNEQFF. The CDR3 DNA reads as TGTGCCAGCTCACCACCTATGGACAATGAGCAGTTCTTC.

This rearrangement joins TRBV5-4 to TRBJ2-4; 7 nucleotides align to TRBD2. The CDR3 covers 15 residues. J lost 0 bases, V lost 4 bases, and 4 bases had no gene match. The V gene's germline CDR1 is SGHNT and CDR2 YYREEE (reference sequence). In DNA form, the CDR3 reads TGTGCCAGCAGCATCGGGGGGATAGCCAAAAACATTCAGTACTTC. As protein: CASSIGGIAKNIQYF. The whole variable domain, filled in from reference TRBV5-4 and TRBJ2-4, reads ETGVTQSPTHLIKTRGQQVTLRCSSQSGHNTVSWYQQALGQGPQFIFQYYREEENGRGNFPPRFSGLQFPNYSSELNVNALELDDSALYLCASSIGGIAKNIQYFGAGTRLSVL.

This rearrangement joins TRBV6-5 to TRBJ1-4; tentatively, D is TRBD1 (5 bases). Trimming stripped 3 bases from V and 5 bases from J, with 13 bases between. The CDR3 has 15 residues. Germline assignment: CDR1 MNHEY and CDR2 SVGAGI. CDR3 nucleotide sequence: TGTGCCAGCAGTTATCAGACAGCCTCGAATGAAAAACTGTTTTTT. Protein product: CASSYQTASNEKLFF.

This clone was seen only a few times. The rearrangement joins TRBV14 to TRBJ2-2, with D unresolved. The CDR3 has 17 amino acids. Germline-derived CDR1 and CDR2 are SGHDN and FVKESK. Between the trimmed V and J ends, which lost 2 bases and 5 bases, there was a span of 18 bases. The chain's CDR3 is CASSQKTTLTGTGELFF. CDR3 in DNA: TGTGCCAGCAGCCAAAAAACGACGCTCACCGGGACCGGGGAGCTGTTTTTT. The variable domain in full, completed from reference TRBV14 and TRBJ2-2, reads EAGVTQFPSHSVIEKGQTVTLRCDPISGHDNLYWYRRVMGKEIKFLLHFVKESKQDESGMPNNRFLAERTGGTYSTLKVQPAELEDSGVYFCASSQKTTLTGTGELFFGEGSRLTVL.

This chain connects TRBV29-1 to TRBJ2-3; 7 bases fit TRBD1. The germline CDR1 and CDR2 sequences are SQVTM and ANQGSEA. V lost 1 base to trimming and J lost 4 bases; unmatched junction nucleotides: 8. The CDR3 has 15 amino acids. In nucleotides, the CDR3 is TGCAGCGTTGAAGTGCAGGGAGACAGGGCAGATACGCAGTATTTT. Translated, it gives CSVEVQGDRADTQYF.

The genes are TRBV7-9 and TRBJ2-5, with D possibly being TRBD1 or TRBD2 (5 bases each). The end of the DNA aligns better with TRBJ2-7, so the J call may be wrong. CDR1 is SEHNR, CDR2 FQNEAQ, per germline (reference sequence). CDR3 length: 14 amino acids. CDR3 region: CASSLGRSSYEQYF. In DNA form, the CDR3 reads TGTGCCAGCAGTTTGGGACGGTCTTCCTACGAGCAGTACTTC.

The chain has TRBV10-3 and TRBJ2-3, with 16 bases that match TRBD2. Germline values: CDR1 ENHRY, CDR2 SYGVKD. The CDR3 consists of 20 residues. J gave up 0 bases and V 3 bases, and 9 bases lay outside the gene matches. CDR3 bases: TGTGCCATCAGTGAACCGGGACTAGCGGGGGGGCATACTAGCACAGATACGCAGTATTTT. Protein product: CAISEPGLAGGHTSTDTQYF.

The genes are TRBV9 and TRBJ2-1; 16 bases line up with TRBD2. V lost 3 bases to trimming and J lost 7 bases; unmatched junction nucleotides: 10. The germline V gene encodes CDR1 SGDLS and CDR2 YYNGEE. The CDR3 sequence is 18 residues long. The CDR3 DNA reads TGTGCCAGCAGCGAACCGGGACTAGCGGGGGGGAGCGGGAATGAGCAGTTCTTC. It codes for CASSEPGLAGGSGNEQFF.